Shown below are 15 T cell receptor beta chains from a single sample sequenced in a study of T cells after yellow fever vaccination. TCRdb reprocessed the 5' RACE reads with MiXCR, giving one entry per CDR3 protein. This sample has some 150,000 distinct CDR3 sequences, with more than 6.5% found just once. Sample: CD4+ T cells sorted from PBMCs, taken 10 days after the yellow fever booster vaccination. These receptors were collected from a young man who received the YFV17D yellow fever vaccine.

Many counts were recorded for this clonotype. The rearrangement joins TRBV5-1 to TRBJ2-3; D gene ambiguous. Trimming removed 0 bases at V and 2 bases at J, with 7 bases between. Looked up from germline, CDR1 is SGHRS and CDR2 is YFSETQ. The CDR3 runs to 14 residues. The CDR3 nucleotides read TGCGCCAGCAGCTTGGCCATAGACACAGATACGCAGTATTTT. Its translation: CASSLAIDTDTQYF. The variable domain in full, completed from reference TRBV5-1 and TRBJ2-3, reads KAGVTQTPRYLIKTRGQQVTLSCSPISGHRSVSWYQQTPGQGLQFLFEYFSETQRNKGNFPGRFSGRQFSNSRSEMNVSTLELGDSALYLCASSLAIDTDTQYFGPGTRLTVL.

This clonotype was seen repeatedly, ten times or more. The rearrangement links TRBV20-1 to TRBJ2-7; D remains unclear. Trimming pared 0 bases from V and 2 bases from J, leaving 14 bases between. There are 15 residues in the CDR3. Per the germline V gene, CDR1 is DFQATT and CDR2 is SNEGSKA (reference sequence). The CDR3 DNA reads as TGCAGTGCTAGAGAGGTTAAGGGATTCGCCTACGAGCAGTACTTC. It translates to CSAREVKGFAYEQYF.

V is TRBV27 and J is TRBJ2-7; 8 bases map to TRBD2. Per the germline V gene, CDR1 is MNHEY and CDR2 is SMNVEV (reference sequence). This CDR3 comprises 18 residues. The trim removed 5 bases at V and 5 bases at J, leaving 20 bases unmatched. The CDR3 DNA is TGTGCCAGCAGTAAGGGACTAGGAGCCCTCCTTGCGGGTCACGAGCAGTACTTC. It translates to CASSKGLGALLAGHEQYF.

This clonotype was counted between two and nine times. V gene TRBV24-1 combines with J gene TRBJ2-1; D uncertain. The ends were cut back, 9 bases at V and 5 bases at J, with 13 bases in the middle. CDR3 length: 13 residues. Germline V lookup: CDR1 KGHDR, CDR2 SFDVKD. DNA for the CDR3: TGTGCCACCGCCTCTATGGTGAACAATGAGCAGTTCTTC. Residues: CATASMVNNEQFF.

This clonotype was picked up many times. This chain joins TRBV28 and TRBJ2-7; TRBD1 or TRBD2 may be the D gene (6 bases each). From germline, CDR1 is MDHEN and CDR2 SYDVKM. There are 16 residues in the CDR3. The V and J ends lost 4 bases and 2 bases respectively, with 18 bases between them. The CDR3 coding sequence is TGTGCCAGCAGTTGGAGACAGCCTGGGGGGCCCTACGAGCAGTACTTC. Residues: CASSWRQPGGPYEQYF. The full variable domain, completed using reference TRBV28 and TRBJ2-7, is DVKVTQSSRYLVKRTGEKVFLECVQDMDHENMFWYRQDPGLGLRLIYFSYDVKMKEKGDIPEGYSVSREKKERFSLILESASTNQTSMYLCASSWRQPGGPYEQYFGPGTRLTVT.

V and J are TRBV30 and TRBJ2-6; TRBD1 agrees at 8 bases. Germline-derived CDR1 and CDR2 are GTSNPN and SVGIG (reference sequence). Trimming cost V 4 bases and J 4 bases; bases outside gene matches: 6. The CDR3 sequence is 15 residues long. The CDR3 DNA reads TGTGCCTGGACTCCCAGGGGGCTCGGGGCCAACGTCCTGACTTTC. It is translated as CAWTPRGLGANVLTF.

This clonotype has a count of ten or more. J is TRBJ1-4 and V is TRBV7-9; 9 nucleotides align to TRBD1. The CDR3 is 14 amino acids. Germline CDR1 SEHNR, CDR2 FQNEAQ (reference sequence). The V and J ends lost 5 bases and 8 bases, in that order; junction bases with no gene match: 6. CDR3 protein: CASSVGQGREKLFF. The CDR3 DNA sequence: TGTGCCAGCAGCGTGGGACAGGGACGGGAAAAACTGTTTTTT. The complete variable domain, with remaining parts taken from reference TRBV7-9 and TRBJ1-4, reads DTGVSQNPRHKITKRGQNVTFRCDPISEHNRLYWYRQTLGQGPEFLTYFQNEAQLEKSRLLSDRFSAERPKGSFSTLEIQRTEQGDSAMYLCASSVGQGREKLFFGSGTQLSVL.

In its sample, this clonotype was seen many times. The DNA for the CDR3 is TGTGCCAGCAGCCAAGACCAGCTCTATGGCTACACCTTC. Translation: CASSQDQLYGYTF. V gene TRBV3-1 combines with J gene TRBJ1-2; D unclear. This CDR3 has 13 amino acids. Germline CDR1 and CDR2: LGHDT and YNNKEL (reference sequence). The V gene lost 0 bases and the J gene lost 4 bases, with 6 bases spanning the gap.

This clonotype came up many times. The chain joins TRBV7-2 to TRBJ2-2; 8 bases map to TRBD1. Germline V CDR1 and CDR2: SGHTA, FQGNSA. The junction had 6 bases not matched to a gene; V was cut back by 5 bases and J by 7 bases. The CDR3 spans 14 residues. The CDR3 region has the DNA TGTGCCAGCAGCCTGATGGACAGGGTCGGGGAGCTGTTTTTT. Its protein is CASSLMDRVGELFF.

This clonotype was recorded many times. V usage is TRBV28 and J usage is TRBJ2-7, with unresolved D. V lost 6 bases to trimming and J lost 2 bases, with 11 bases between them. The CDR3 totals 13 residues. Germline lookup yields CDR1 MDHEN and CDR2 SYDVKM. Here the CDR3 reads CASRDGITYEQYF. Here the CDR3 DNA reads TGTGCCAGCAGGGACGGTATTACCTACGAGCAGTACTTC.

This clonotype was detected ten times or more. The DNA of the CDR3 is TGTGCCAGCAGAAGACAAACAGGGGCGAACACCGGGGAGCTGTTTTTT. Its translation: CASRRQTGANTGELFF. This sequence joins TRBV27 and TRBJ2-2, with 7 bases lining up with TRBD1. The CDR3 runs to 16 residues. Trimming cost V 6 bases and J 0 bases; bases outside gene matches: 7. Germline V gives CDR1 MNHEY, CDR2 SMNVEV (reference sequence).

The chain employs TRBV20-1 and TRBJ1-3; D possibly corresponds to TRBD1 (6 bases). V was shortened by 3 bases and J by 0 bases, with 12 bases between the two germline ends. The CDR3 length is 15 residues. Per germline, CDR1 DFQATT and CDR2 SNEGSKA (reference sequence). The CDR3 DNA sequence: TGCAGTGCTAGGGGGGGCACTAACTCTGGAAACACCATATATTTT. Its translation is CSARGGTNSGNTIYF.

Worth noting for this clonotype: A much larger clone differs by one base, so this may be a read error. The V gene is TRBV25-1, the J gene TRBJ2-5; a possible D gene is TRBD2 (5 bases). The CDR3 is 16 amino acids. V was pared by 0 bases and J by 2 bases, with 13 bases between. Germline V gene data show CDR1 as MGHDK and CDR2 as SYGVNS. CDR3 in amino acids: CASSEYWRNRQETQYF. The CDR3 nucleotides are TGTGCCAGCAGTGAATATTGGAGGAACAGACAAGAGACCCAGTACTTC.

This clonotype was seen many times. The CDR3 region has the DNA TGTGCCAGCAGCCTATCGAGCGGGGCCTACGAGCAGTACTTC. Its translation: CASSLSSGAYEQYF. The gene calls are TRBV7-2 and TRBJ2-7; TRBD2 agrees at 7 bases. V lost 5 bases to trimming and J lost 2 bases; unmatched junction nucleotides: 6. The germline gives CDR1 SGHTA, CDR2 FQGNSA. The CDR3 runs 14 residues.

J is TRBJ2-3 and V is TRBV12-3 or TRBV12-4; D ambiguous. V lost 8 bases and J 8 bases, leaving 8 bases between the germline ends. The CDR3 contains 10 residues. The CDR3 here is CASQKSTQYF. CDR3 nucleotides: TGTGCCAGCCAGAAAAGTACGCAGTATTTT.